These 11 T cell receptor beta chains share one sample of origin, sequenced in a study of molecular identifiers for immune sequencing clone quantification. Via MiXCR, TCRdb re-called the PCR reads, giving one row per CDR3 protein. This sample has about 640,000 distinct CDR3 sequences, with about 20% found just once. The sequencing sample was made of naive CD8+ T cells from blood, with Jurkat cell RNA spiked in. Regarding subset: FACS-sorted CD8+CD4-CCR7+CD45RA+ naive T cells. Every receptor here comes from a human donor in good health. Some libraries in this study had Jurkat cell RNA spiked in.

In this sample, this clonotype turned up many times. This chain connects TRBV29-1 to TRBJ1-1; D remains unclear. The CDR3 contains 12 residues. Trimming took 5 bases from V and 1 from J, leaving 8 bases between them. CDR1 and CDR2 from the germline V gene are SQVTM and ANQGSEA. This CDR3 is CSVTQSNTEAFF. The DNA for the CDR3 is TGCAGCGTTACACAGTCGAACACTGAAGCTTTCTTT.

Regarding this clonotype: One junction end does not reproduce the germline sequence, and a read error may be involved. The CDR3 DNA reads TGTGCCAGCAGCTTGTTCGGACAGACCTACGAGCAGTACTTC. Translating gives CASSLFGQTYEQYF. The J gene is TRBJ2-7, the V gene TRBV5-3, with D perhaps matching TRBD1 (6 bases). TRBV5-3 is designated an ORF whose function remains uncertain. CDR3 length equals 14 residues.

This clonotype has ten or more counts. The chain links TRBV2 to TRBJ2-5; TRBD2 might be the D (7 bases). Deletions cut 6 bases from V and 4 bases from J, with 21 bases between. The CDR3 totals 16 residues. Germline loops: CDR1 SNHLY, CDR2 FYNNEI. DNA of the CDR3: TGTGCCAGCAGGGATGGAGGGTTCGGGGGGCGAGAGACCCAGTACTTC. Protein sequence: CASRDGGFGGRETQYF.

This clonotype was seen at least ten times. This sequence joins TRBV30 and TRBJ2-1; D remains ambiguous. The CDR3 runs 12 residues. Looked up from germline, CDR1 is GTSNPN and CDR2 is SVGIG (reference sequence). The V end lost 0 bases, the J end lost 14 bases, and 14 bases lay between the germline ends. The CDR3 coding sequence is TGTGCCTGGAGTGTACAGACGGGCTTTGAGTTCTTC. It encodes CAWSVQTGFEFF.

To note about this clonotype: Possible read error: a much larger clone is one base away. The J gene is TRBJ1-4, the V gene TRBV20-1, with no clear D. Germline values: CDR1 DFQATT, CDR2 SNEGSKA (reference sequence). There are 14 residues in the CDR3. The CDR3 coding sequence is TGCTGTGCTAGAGGTCTTGGGACTAATGAAAAACTGTTTTTT. The encoded protein is CCARGLGTNEKLFF.

This chain links TRBV4-1 with TRBJ2-1; 7 bases map to TRBD2. V was pared by 1 base and J by 2 bases, with 5 bases of the junction left unmatched. The CDR3 is made up of 16 amino acids. Per germline, CDR1 MGHRA and CDR2 YSYEKL. CDR3 coding DNA: TGCGCCAGCAGCCAAGGGGCTAGCGGAGCCTACAATGAGCAGTTCTTC. Protein product: CASSQGASGAYNEQFF.

At least ten counts were recorded for this clonotype. This chain joins TRBV29-1 and TRBJ2-1, with D possibly being TRBD1 (7 bases). The CDR3 contains 13 residues. Trimming left V 5 bases short and J 5 bases short, with 13 bases between. Germline V lookup: CDR1 SQVTM, CDR2 ANQGSEA. DNA of the CDR3: TGCAGCGTTTCAGGGGGGAATAACAATGAGCAGTTCTTC. Protein product: CSVSGGNNNEQFF.

In this sample, this clonotype turned up a few times. The chain links TRBV20-1 to TRBJ2-3; 8 nucleotides align to TRBD2. V was clipped by 3 bases and J by 2 bases; unmatched bases: 16. This CDR3 contains 18 residues. CDR1 and CDR2 (germline): DFQATT, SNEGSKA (reference sequence). For the CDR3, the DNA is TGCAGTGCTAGGAAGGTAGCGGGACCCGACTCCTCCACAGATACGCAGTATTTT. This sequence encodes CSARKVAGPDSSTDTQYF.

This chain connects TRBV6-1 to TRBJ2-7, with D uncertain. The CDR3 is made up of 13 amino acids. Germline lookup yields CDR1 MNHNS and CDR2 SASEGT. V was pared by 8 bases and J by 1 base, with 12 bases between. The CDR3 DNA sequence: TGTGCCAGCTTCGGGCAGTTTTCCTACGAGCAGTACTTC. This encodes CASFGQFSYEQYF.

This chain connects TRBV12-3 or TRBV12-4 to TRBJ2-2, with D perhaps matching TRBD1 (6 bases). The CDR3 spans 16 residues. The ends were cut back, 5 bases at V and 0 bases at J, with 13 bases in the middle. The CDR3 DNA reads TGTGCCAGCAGTCTTCCTGGGACAACGAACACCGGGGAGCTGTTTTTT. Translated, it gives CASSLPGTTNTGELFF.

This clonotype was recorded at least ten times. This sequence joins TRBV6-2 or TRBV6-3 and TRBJ2-5; D gene ambiguous. The V end lost 2 bases, the J end lost 4 bases, and 5 bases lay between the germline ends. The CDR3 is 12 amino acids. The germline gives CDR1 MNHEY, CDR2 SVGEGT. The CDR3 nucleotides read TGTGCCAGCAGTTACCCCTCAGAGACCCAGTACTTC. It codes for CASSYPSETQYF.